The 20 T cell receptor beta chains reported below all come from one sample, sequenced in a study of CD8 T cells in ankylosing spondylitis. The antigens these receptors bind are not known. TCRdb processed the 5' RACE reads anew with MiXCR; each CDR3 protein has one entry. This sample carries 450,000 or so distinct CDR3 sequences, roughly 27% of them seen once, and the ten largest clones take roughly 1%. Study-wide points: A motif of several highly homologous TCR beta variants was seen as apparently characteristic of ankylosing spondylitis blood.

The specimen sequenced was blood, either unsorted or a sorted T cell fraction (not recorded which). The receptors come from a male donor with ankylosing spondylitis.

The chain is built from TRBV20-1 and TRBJ1-1; D call uncertain. Per germline, CDR1 DFQATT and CDR2 SNEGSKA (reference sequence). V lost 1 base and J 4 bases, leaving 7 bases between the germline ends. The CDR3 has 12 amino acids. The CDR3 sequence: CSARVPGTEAFF. In DNA form, the CDR3 reads TGCAGTGCTAGAGTCCCGGGCACTGAAGCTTTCTTT.

In this sample, this clonotype turned up a few times. The gene calls are TRBV20-1 and TRBJ1-5; D gene uncertain. V lost 4 bases and J lost 1, with 17 bases in between. The V gene's germline CDR1 is DFQATT and CDR2 SNEGSKA (reference sequence). This CDR3 region has 16 residues. The CDR3 DNA reads TGCAGTGCTATAAATAGAGGACCGCCCAGCAATCAGCCCCAGCATTTT. Its protein is CSAINRGPPSNQPQHF.

This clonotype turned up a few times. This chain uses TRBV5-1 with TRBJ2-7; 12 nucleotides align to TRBD1. CDR1 and CDR2 (germline): SGHRS, YFSETQ. The V gene end was trimmed by 3 bases and the J gene end by 7 bases; junction bases not matched to a gene: 14. The CDR3 length is 17 residues. CDR3 amino acids: CASSYGTGGLQQGEQYF. For the CDR3, the DNA is TGCGCCAGCAGCTACGGGACAGGGGGCCTTCAACAAGGGGAGCAGTACTTC.

V and J are TRBV12-3 or TRBV12-4 and TRBJ2-6; D tentatively reads TRBD1 or TRBD2 (6 bases each). The CDR3 sequence is 19 residues long. Trimming stripped 5 bases from V and 0 bases from J, with 20 bases between. This CDR3 reads CASSPGLGGSVSGANVLTF. DNA for the CDR3: TGTGCCAGCAGTCCCGGCCTCGGGGGCTCGGTCTCTGGGGCCAACGTCCTGACTTTC.

The table lists this clonotype with a few counts. The chain carries TRBV20-1 and TRBJ1-2; D possibly corresponds to TRBD1 (5 bases). Per the germline V gene, CDR1 is DFQATT and CDR2 is SNEGSKA (reference sequence). This CDR3 comprises 14 residues. CDR3 nucleotide sequence: TGCAGCCTGCTAGATTCAGGGTCGAACTATGGCTACACCTTC. Translating it yields CSLLDSGSNYGYTF.

This chain connects TRBV5-5 to TRBJ1-2; D gene uncertain. The CDR3 length is 13 residues. V dropped 0 bases and J dropped 6 bases, with 9 bases sitting between them. Germline V gene sequence: CDR1 SGHKS, CDR2 YYEKEE (reference sequence). Here the CDR3 reads CASSLEGNNGYTF. The DNA of the CDR3 is TGTGCCAGCAGCTTGGAAGGGAACAATGGCTACACCTTC.

The gene calls are TRBV29-1 and TRBJ1-1; D might be TRBD1 (5 bases). The CDR3 runs to 14 residues. CDR1 and CDR2 from the germline V gene are SQVTM and ANQGSEA. The V gene lost 4 bases and the J gene lost 4 bases, with 16 bases spanning the gap. This CDR3 reads CSVGGGQRSTEAFF. The CDR3 DNA reads TGCAGCGTTGGGGGCGGCCAGCGATCCACTGAAGCTTTCTTT.

The chain recombines TRBV27 with TRBJ2-5; TRBD2 matches 7 bases. Looked up from germline, CDR1 is MNHEY and CDR2 is SMNVEV (reference sequence). The CDR3 covers 15 residues. Trimming at V came to 5 bases and at J to 1 base, leaving 7 bases not matched to a gene. The CDR3 region is CASSGASGAQETQYF. In DNA form, the CDR3 reads TGTGCCAGCAGTGGGGCTAGCGGAGCCCAAGAGACCCAGTACTTC.

The genes are TRBV6-5 and TRBJ1-2; 7 bases align to TRBD1. V lost 7 bases to trimming and J lost 4 bases; unmatched junction nucleotides: 3. The germline V gene encodes CDR1 MNHEY and CDR2 SVGAGI. This CDR3 has 12 amino acids. CDR3 sequence reads: CASTDRVYGYTF. CDR3 sequence (DNA): TGTGCCAGCACCGACAGGGTCTATGGCTACACCTTC.

CDR3 nucleotide sequence: TGCGCCAGCAGCTTAGAAGAGGGGGAACTCACCGGGGAGCTGTTTTTT. It encodes CASSLEEGELTGELFF. This rearrangement joins TRBV5-1 to TRBJ2-2, with a weak D call TRBD1 (6 bases). The germline gives CDR1 SGHRS, CDR2 YFSETQ. The CDR3 has 16 residues. The V gene lost 2 bases and the J gene lost 4 bases, with 15 bases spanning the gap. Drawing the rest from reference TRBV5-1 and TRBJ2-2, the complete variable domain is KAGVTQTPRYLIKTRGQQVTLSCSPISGHRSVSWYQQTPGQGLQFLFEYFSETQRNKGNFPGRFSGRQFSNSRSEMNVSTLELGDSALYLCASSLEEGELTGELFFGEGSRLTVL.

This chain connects TRBV2 to TRBJ2-3; possible D gene TRBD2, 6 bases. CDR3 length: 15 residues. The V end was cut by 4 bases, the J end by 2 bases, with 13 bases between. Germline CDR1 reads SNHLY; CDR2 reads FYNNEI. In DNA, the CDR3 is TGTGCCAGCAGTGGGAGGGGACTCCTCACAGATACGCAGTATTTT. This sequence encodes CASSGRGLLTDTQYF. The whole variable domain, filled in from reference TRBV2 and TRBJ2-3, reads EPEVTQTPSHQVTQMGQEVILRCVPISNHLYFYWYRQILGQKVEFLVSFYNNEISEKSEIFDDQFSVERPDGSNFTLKIRSTKLEDSAMYFCASSGRGLLTDTQYFGPGTRLTVL.

This clonotype was seen more than once but under ten times. The chain is built from TRBV4-1 and TRBJ2-3; unclear D gene. Germline V CDR1 and CDR2: MGHRA, YSYEKL. This CDR3 is 15 amino acids long. V gave up 1 base and J gave up 6 bases, with 14 bases separating them. This CDR3 is CASSQVWSKADTQYF. CDR3 DNA: TGCGCCAGCAGCCAAGTATGGTCTAAGGCGGATACGCAGTATTTT.

The chain joins TRBV21-1 to TRBJ1-1; TRBD1, as called in the table, went unchecked against the DNA. TRBV21-1 has pseudogene status. There are 15 residues in the CDR3. CDR3 in amino acids: CASRDLKGAGTEAFF. Written as DNA, the CDR3 is TGTGCCAGCAGGGACTTAAAAGGCGCGGGCACTGAAGCTTTCTTT.

DNA of the CDR3: TGCAGTGCTAGTATACGGTACGAGCAGTACTTC. This translates into CSASIRYEQYF. The V call is TRBV20-1, the J call TRBJ2-7; no clear D gene. Germline values: CDR1 DFQATT, CDR2 SNEGSKA (reference sequence). This CDR3 has 11 amino acids. V gave up 3 bases and J gave up 4 bases, with 7 bases separating them.

The chain employs TRBV7-8 and TRBJ2-5; no clear D gene. V lost 5 bases and J 7 bases, leaving 20 bases between the germline ends. The CDR3 runs to 15 residues. Germline-derived CDR1 and CDR2 are SGHVS and FQNEAQ. The CDR3 DNA is TGTGCCAGCAGCCCCCCCCCCCTAGGTGAAGGGACCCAGTACTTC. It is translated as CASSPPPLGEGTQYF.

As DNA, the CDR3 is TGTGCCATCAGTGAATTAGGGGATCACGGGGAGCTGTTTTTT. This codes for CAISELGDHGELFF. The V gene is TRBV10-3, the J gene TRBJ2-2; D is possibly TRBD1 (5 bases). V was clipped by 3 bases and J by 7 bases, with 12 bases between them. The CDR3 extends over 14 amino acids. The V gene's germline CDR1 is ENHRY and CDR2 SYGVKD.

This clonotype was recorded a few times. This CDR3 reads CASSVETSSPLHF. For the CDR3, the DNA is TGTGCCAGCAGTGTCGAAACAAGCTCACCCCTCCACTTT. The rearrangement joins TRBV6-4 to TRBJ1-6; D not resolved. Germline V CDR1 and CDR2: MRHNA, SNTAGT. The CDR3 covers 13 residues. Trimming shortened V by 4 bases and J by 10 bases, and 11 bases separated the two germline ends.

This clonotype was counted a single time. Compared with germline, one end of the junction differs, possibly owing to a read error. The chain combines TRBV7-2 with TRBJ2-2; TRBD2 agrees at 7 bases. This CDR3 has 15 amino acids. Germline-derived CDR1 and CDR2 are SGHTA and FQGNSA. CDR3 protein: CAGSSSGIHTGELFF. The CDR3 region has the DNA TGTGCCGGCAGCTCCAGCGGGATCCACACCGGGGAGCTGTTTTTT.

This clonotype showed up just a few times. This chain connects TRBV4-1 to TRBJ2-2; D gene uncertain. V was cut by 0 bases and J by 6 bases, with 11 bases left in between. The germline CDR1 and CDR2 sequences are MGHRA and YSYEKL. The length of the CDR3 is 15 residues. CDR3 coding DNA: TGCGCCAGCAGCCAAGAGTTGGGGTATCCCGGGGAGCTGTTTTTT. Its protein product is CASSQELGYPGELFF.

This clonotype was observed a few times. This chain connects TRBV5-1 to TRBJ1-4; TRBD1 matches 12 bases. The junction had 6 bases not matched to a gene; V was cut back by 0 bases and J by 6 bases. Germline V gene sequence: CDR1 SGHRS, CDR2 YFSETQ. CDR3 length: 17 residues. The CDR3 sequence: CASSLAGTGGADEKLFF. The CDR3 bases are TGCGCCAGCAGCTTGGCCGGGACAGGGGGCGCGGATGAAAAACTGTTTTTT.